The TCR beta chain described here comes from a study of blood T cell repertoires in COVID-19. Study-wide background: PBMCs, B-cell-depleted T cells, or T cells were the source of the cDNA or gDNA that made up the material.

Researchers sorted participants into cohorts using their self-reported clinical history. The CDR3 length is 15 residues. CDR1 and CDR2 (germline): KGHSH, LQKENI. V was cut by 2 bases and J by 2 bases, with 10 bases left in between. Sequencing was performed with immunoSEQ multiplex PCR; in TCRdb, only in-frame clones are kept and a portion is missing. The sample contains 200,000 to 250,000 clones, 75% to 90% of which appear only once. This receptor was obtained from a man between 45 and 60 years old who had been exposed to COVID-19. This chain links TRBV18 with TRBJ1-5; possibly TRBD1 for D (5 bases). The sample comprised PBMCs or T cells enriched from blood (not recorded which). This chain's CDR3 is CASSPVGHRNQPQHF. The CDR3 DNA is TGTGCCAGCTCACCAGTAGGACACCGCAATCAGCCCCAGCATTTT.